The present entry profiles one T cell receptor (beta chain) with its context. These data come from a study of blood T cell repertoires in COVID-19. Study-level background: Donors in the United States, Italy and Spain gave samples during acute or convalescent COVID-19.

TCRdb's copy holds only in-frame clones and misses some; the assay was immunoSEQ multiplex PCR. This table holds tens of thousands of clones, roughly 84% found once. This clonotype was sampled from a man aged 45-60 years with acute or convalescent COVID-19. The sample comprised peripheral blood.

For the CDR3, the DNA is TGTGCCAGCAGTTCTCCCAAGGGACAGAGTTCCTACGAGCAGTACTTC. This translates into CASSSPKGQSSYEQYF. The gene calls are TRBV6-2 or TRBV6-3 and TRBJ2-7, with 7 nucleotides matching TRBD1. Germline V lookup: CDR1 MNHEY, CDR2 SVGEGT. This CDR3 is 16 amino acids long. V lost 4 bases and J lost 1; bases outside the gene matches: 10.